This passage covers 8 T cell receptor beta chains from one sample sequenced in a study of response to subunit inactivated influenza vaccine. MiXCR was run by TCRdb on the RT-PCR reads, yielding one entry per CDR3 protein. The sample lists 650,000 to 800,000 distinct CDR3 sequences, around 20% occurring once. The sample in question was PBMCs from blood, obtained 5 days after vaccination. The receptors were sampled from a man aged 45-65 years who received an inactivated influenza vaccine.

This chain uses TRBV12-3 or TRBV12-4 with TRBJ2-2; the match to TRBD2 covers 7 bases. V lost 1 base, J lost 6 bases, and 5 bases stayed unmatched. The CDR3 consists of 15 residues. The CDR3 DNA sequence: TGTGCCAGCAGTTTAGGTCCGGGAGGATCCGGGGAGCTGTTTTTT. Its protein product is CASSLGPGGSGELFF.

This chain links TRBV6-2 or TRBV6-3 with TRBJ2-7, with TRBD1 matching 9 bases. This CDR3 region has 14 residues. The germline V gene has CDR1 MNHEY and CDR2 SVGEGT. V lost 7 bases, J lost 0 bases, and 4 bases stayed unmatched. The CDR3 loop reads CASKRTGASYEQYF. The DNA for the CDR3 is TGTGCCAGCAAGAGGACAGGGGCCTCCTACGAGCAGTACTTC.

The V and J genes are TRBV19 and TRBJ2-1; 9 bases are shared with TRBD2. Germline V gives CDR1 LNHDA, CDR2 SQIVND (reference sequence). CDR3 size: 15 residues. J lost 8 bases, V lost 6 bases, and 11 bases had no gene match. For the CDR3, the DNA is TGTGCCAGTAGACCCGGGACTAGCTTATCGGATGAGCAGTTCTTC. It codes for CASRPGTSLSDEQFF.

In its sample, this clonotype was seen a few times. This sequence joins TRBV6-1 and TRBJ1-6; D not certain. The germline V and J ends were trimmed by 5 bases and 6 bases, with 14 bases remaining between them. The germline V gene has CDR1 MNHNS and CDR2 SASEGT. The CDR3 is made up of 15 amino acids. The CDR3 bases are TGTGCCAGCAGTCCGGACCCGGGCGGTAATTCACCCCTCCACTTT. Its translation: CASSPDPGGNSPLHF.

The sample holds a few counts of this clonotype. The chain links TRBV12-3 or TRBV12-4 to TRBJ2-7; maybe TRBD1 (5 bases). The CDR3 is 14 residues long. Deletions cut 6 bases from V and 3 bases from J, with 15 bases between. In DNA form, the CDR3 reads TGTGCCAGCAGGGTCGACAGCACTGACTACGAGCAGTACTTC. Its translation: CASRVDSTDYEQYF.

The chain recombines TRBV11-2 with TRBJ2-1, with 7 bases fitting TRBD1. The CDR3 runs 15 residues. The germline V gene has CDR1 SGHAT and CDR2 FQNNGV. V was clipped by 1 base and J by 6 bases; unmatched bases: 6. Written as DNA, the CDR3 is TGTGCCAGCAGCTTAGGACAGGGCAAGAGCAATGAGCAGTTCTTC. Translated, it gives CASSLGQGKSNEQFF.

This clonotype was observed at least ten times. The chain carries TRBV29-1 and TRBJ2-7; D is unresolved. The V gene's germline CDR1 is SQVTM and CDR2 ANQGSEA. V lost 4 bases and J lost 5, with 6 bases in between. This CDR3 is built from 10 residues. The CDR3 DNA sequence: TGCAGCGTTGGGGTGCACGAGCAGTACTTC. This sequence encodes CSVGVHEQYF.

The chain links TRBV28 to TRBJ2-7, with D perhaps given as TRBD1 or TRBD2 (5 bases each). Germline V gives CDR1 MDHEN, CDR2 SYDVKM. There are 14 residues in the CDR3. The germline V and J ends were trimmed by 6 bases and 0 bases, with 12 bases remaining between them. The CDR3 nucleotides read TGTGCCAGCAGCCGGGACCCCTTCTCCTACGAGCAGTACTTC. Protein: CASSRDPFSYEQYF.